The next 14 T cell receptor beta chains were all read from a single sample in a study of blood T cell repertoires in COVID-19. Repertoires were generated with immunoSEQ multiplex PCR, while TCRdb's copy carries only in-frame clones and drops some. This table has some 29,000 clones, about 89% appearing once. The sequencing sample was made of peripheral blood. All receptors come from a human donor in a cohort sampled during active COVID-19.

The V and J genes are TRBV2 and TRBJ2-3, with 9 bases that match TRBD1. Germline loops: CDR1 SNHLY, CDR2 FYNNEI. The CDR3 consists of 13 residues. V dropped 8 bases and J dropped 2; count of bases not matched to a gene: 2. CDR3 nucleotides: TGTGCCAGCGGGACAGGGACCACAGATACGCAGTATTTT. Its protein is CASGTGTTDTQYF.

Here the CDR3 DNA reads TGTGCCAGCAGTTCGACAGGGTCGGCTCAGCCCCAGCATTTT. It specifies CASSSTGSAQPQHF. This chain joins TRBV6-5 and TRBJ1-5; 7 nucleotides line up with TRBD1. The J segment lost 6 bases and the V segment lost 4 bases, leaving 6 bases of the junction unmatched. In germline, CDR1 is MNHEY, CDR2 SVGAGI. This CDR3 contains 14 residues.

This rearrangement joins TRBV7-9 to TRBJ1-1, with 9 bases aligning to TRBD1. The CDR3 is made up of 17 amino acids. The trim removed 2 bases at V and 1 base at J, leaving 8 bases unmatched. Germline V gene sequence: CDR1 SEHNR, CDR2 FQNEAQ (reference sequence). The CDR3 DNA follows: TGTGCCAGCAGCTTAATAGGCGGGGACAGGGCGAACACTGAAGCTTTCTTT. Amino acid sequence: CASSLIGGDRANTEAFF.

This chain links TRBV5-1 with TRBJ1-1; D perhaps matches TRBD1 (5 bases). V lost 4 bases to trimming and J lost 3 bases, with 19 bases between them. Germline values: CDR1 SGHRS, CDR2 YFSETQ. CDR3 length: 16 amino acids. In DNA form, the CDR3 reads TGCGCCAGCAGCAGGGAAGGGCGGGGGTTTGACACTGAAGCTTTCTTT. As protein: CASSREGRGFDTEAFF.

This chain uses TRBV9 with TRBJ1-2; 9 bases agree with TRBD1. With 3 bases clipped from V and 6 bases from J, the junction kept 9 bases outside the gene matches. CDR1 and CDR2 from the germline V gene are SGDLS and YYNGEE. The CDR3 sequence is 15 residues long. CDR3 DNA sequence: TGTGCCAGCAGCGCCCAGGGACAGGGTTCGGATGGCTACACCTTC. Amino acid sequence: CASSAQGQGSDGYTF.

The chain combines TRBV2 with TRBJ2-5, with D possibly being TRBD2 (5 bases). V was cut by 9 bases and J by 9 bases, with 20 bases left in between. CDR1 and CDR2 from the germline V gene are SNHLY and FYNNEI. This CDR3 is 13 amino acids long. CDR3 bases: TGTGCCAGACTGGACCCCCTTGGGAGAGCCCAGTACTTC. This gives the protein CARLDPLGRAQYF.

The chain recombines TRBV7-9 with TRBJ1-2; 10 bases are shared with TRBD1. This CDR3 spans 15 amino acids. Germline assignment: CDR1 SEHNR and CDR2 FQNEAQ (reference sequence). The junction had 4 bases not matched to a gene; V was cut back by 1 base and J by 5 bases. The CDR3 is CASSLVGDRGYGYTF. The CDR3, as DNA: TGTGCCAGCAGCTTAGTAGGGGACAGGGGATATGGCTACACCTTC.

The chain couples TRBV2 to TRBJ2-7, with 8 bases aligning to TRBD2. CDR1 is SNHLY, CDR2 FYNNEI, per germline. This CDR3 region has 14 residues. J gave up 0 bases and V 6 bases, and 4 bases lay outside the gene matches. As DNA, the CDR3 is TGTGCCAGCAGAGTAGCGGGGCTCTCCTACGAGCAGTACTTC. It specifies CASRVAGLSYEQYF.

The V call is TRBV19, the J call TRBJ2-7; 11 nucleotides match TRBD1. There are 13 residues in the CDR3. The trim removed 10 bases at V and 6 bases at J, leaving 8 bases unmatched. Germline V gene lookup returns CDR1 LNHDA and CDR2 SQIVND (reference sequence). This CDR3 reads CATEDRGRGEQYF. The CDR3 DNA reads TGTGCCACCGAGGACAGGGGGCGAGGCGAGCAGTACTTC.

This chain links TRBV15 with TRBJ2-5; weak D call: TRBD1 (6 bases). V shed 2 bases and J shed 2 bases, with 12 bases lying between them. Germline assignment: CDR1 LNHNV and CDR2 YYDKDF (reference sequence). The CDR3 spans 15 residues. Written as DNA, the CDR3 is TGTGCCACCAGCAGAACGCCGGGACAACAAGAGACCCAGTACTTC. Amino acid sequence: CATSRTPGQQETQYF.

V gene TRBV7-9 combines with J gene TRBJ2-3, with 10 bases fitting TRBD2. CDR3 length equals 15 residues. CDR1 and CDR2 from the germline V gene are SEHNR and FQNEAQ (reference sequence). The trim removed 5 bases at V and 5 bases at J, leaving 7 bases unmatched. CDR3 amino acids: CASSPPQRGGDTQYF. The CDR3, as DNA: TGTGCCAGCAGCCCCCCCCAGCGGGGGGGAGATACGCAGTATTTT. Together with reference TRBV7-9 and TRBJ2-3, the CDR3 gives the full variable domain: DTGVSQNPRHKITKRGQNVTFRCDPISEHNRLYWYRQTLGQGPEFLTYFQNEAQLEKSRLLSDRFSAERPKGSFSTLEIQRTEQGDSAMYLCASSPPQRGGDTQYFGPGTRLTVL.

The chain has TRBV5-1 and TRBJ2-7, with 10 positions matching TRBD1. CDR1 is SGHRS, CDR2 YFSETQ, per germline. The CDR3 has 13 amino acids. J was trimmed by 4 bases and V by 4 bases; bases with no gene match: 2. The CDR3 bases are TGCGCCAGCAGCACGGGACAGGGGTACGAGCAGTACTTC. Protein sequence: CASSTGQGYEQYF.

V and J are TRBV7-2 and TRBJ1-2; no definite D call. The CDR3 has 14 amino acids. Germline lookup yields CDR1 SGHTA and CDR2 FQGNSA. V gave up 1 base and J gave up 8 bases, with 14 bases separating them. CDR3 DNA sequence: TGTGCCAGCAGCTTAGAAAGAGGGTTCGGAGGCTACACCTTC. Translation gives CASSLERGFGGYTF.

The V and J genes are TRBV12-3 or TRBV12-4 and TRBJ2-7; maybe TRBD2 (5 bases). The CDR3 contains 12 residues. Trimming took off 5 bases at V and 3 bases at J, with 8 bases between the two ends. The CDR3 sequence: CASSEGFYEQYF. In nucleotides, the CDR3 is TGTGCCAGCAGTGAGGGTTTCTACGAGCAGTACTTC.